This T cell receptor beta chain appears in the sequencing data of a study of shared clonotypes between healthy human individuals. With respect to this clone: Its cognate antigen is unknown.

The CDR3 contains 14 residues. Looked up from germline, CDR1 is LNHNV and CDR2 is YYDKDF (reference sequence). V lost 2 bases, J lost 5 bases, and 12 bases lay in between. Whole-study results and caveats: Sharing across a few donors was seen in roughly 5.2% of naive CD4 clonotypes.

Over several immunoSEQ plates, each subset's genomic DNA was distributed in even portions. Profiled with immunoSEQ multiplex PCR; TCRdb holds only in-frame clones, not every one. This table has about 330,000 clones, less than 85% appearing once. The source of this sequence is a man aged 30 to 39 in good health. The chain links TRBV15 to TRBJ1-1, with D possibly matching TRBD1 (5 bases). Sequencing was carried out using memory CD4+ T cells sorted from blood. Subset in this sample: CD45RA-negative fraction. In DNA, the CDR3 is TGTGCCACCAGCAGAAAGAACCGGGGGACTGAAGCTTTCTTT. Its translation: CATSRKNRGTEAFF.